The 28 T cell receptor beta chains below come from one sample, sequenced in a study of T cells after somatic rescue of genetic block. Data came from immunoSEQ multiplex PCR; TCRdb stores just in-frame clones and leaves some out. The table records tens of thousands of clones, 70% to 90% of them present only once. Material: peripheral blood mononuclear cells (PBMCs). These receptors were taken from a young woman.

The genes are TRBV19 and TRBJ1-5, with a possible D match to TRBD1 (5 bases). The CDR3 runs 12 residues. With 9 bases removed from V and 9 bases from J, the gap between germline ends came to 15 bases. Germline V lookup: CDR1 LNHDA, CDR2 SQIVND (reference sequence). The CDR3 nucleotides are TGTGCCAGCCGGGACGGCCAATGGCCCCAGCATTTT. The encoded protein is CASRDGQWPQHF. Looking up the rest from reference TRBV19 and TRBJ1-5 gives the full variable domain: DGGITQSPKYLFRKEGQNVTLSCEQNLNHDAMYWYRQDPGQGLRLIYYSQIVNDFQKGDIAEGYSVSREKKESFPLTVTSAQKNPTAFYLCASRDGQWPQHFGDGTRLSIL.

The chain is built from TRBV9 and TRBJ2-7, with 7 bases that match TRBD2. The CDR3 runs to 18 residues. Germline assignment: CDR1 SGDLS and CDR2 YYNGEE. Trimming took 4 bases from V and 0 from J; bases not matched to a gene: 16. CDR3 loop: CASSPWGGVGGSSYEQYF. As DNA, the CDR3 is TGTGCCAGCAGCCCCTGGGGTGGGGTTGGCGGGAGCTCCTACGAGCAGTACTTC. Looking up the rest from reference TRBV9 and TRBJ2-7 gives the full variable domain: DSGVTQTPKHLITATGQRVTLRCSPRSGDLSVYWYQQSLDQGLQFLIQYYNGEERAKGNILERFSAQQFPDLHSELNLSSLELGDSALYFCASSPWGGVGGSSYEQYFGPGTRLTVT.

This clone occurred once. The gene calls are TRBV6-4 and TRBJ2-3; 7 positions agree with TRBD2. This CDR3 region has 15 residues. Per the germline V gene, CDR1 is MRHNA and CDR2 is SNTAGT. Trimming at V came to 6 bases and at J to 1 base, leaving 7 bases not matched to a gene. CDR3 sequence (DNA): TGTGCCAGCAGCGTCCACACTAGCGGCACAGATACGCAGTATTTT. It specifies CASSVHTSGTDTQYF.

The rearrangement uses TRBV7-3 and TRBJ1-2; D remains ambiguous. Per the germline V gene, CDR1 is SGHTA and CDR2 is FQGTGA. Trimming cost V 6 bases and J 7 bases, with 18 bases left between them. This CDR3 contains 14 residues. The CDR3 coding sequence is TGTGCCAGCAGTCCGGACGCGGTGGGGTCTGGCTACACCTTC. This gives the protein CASSPDAVGSGYTF.

The rearrangement links TRBV28 to TRBJ1-4, with D perhaps matching TRBD1 (6 bases). The CDR3 extends over 14 amino acids. CDR1 is MDHEN and CDR2 is SYDVKM in the germline V gene. The V end lost 6 bases, the J end lost 10 bases, and 18 bases lay between the germline ends. The CDR3 reads CASSPGAGNGKLFF. CDR3 bases: TGTGCCAGCAGCCCAGGGGCGGGTAACGGAAAACTGTTTTTT.

V usage is TRBV7-6 and J usage is TRBJ2-1; TRBD2 is a possible D gene (6 bases). The CDR3 length is 14 residues. Germline CDR1 reads SGHVS; CDR2 reads FNYEAQ. The ends were cut back, 1 base at V and 6 bases at J, with 10 bases in the middle. CDR3: CASSLEGGFNEQFF. The CDR3 DNA reads TGTGCCAGCAGCTTAGAGGGAGGCTTCAATGAGCAGTTCTTC.

The chain carries TRBV30 and TRBJ1-1, with D possibly being TRBD1 (5 bases). Trimming cost V 4 bases and J 3 bases, with 21 bases left between them. The germline CDR1 and CDR2 sequences are GTSNPN and SVGIG (reference sequence). The CDR3 has 16 residues. In nucleotides, the CDR3 is TGTGCCTGGAACGGTGAGGTGGTTTCAGGGTACACTGAAGCTTTCTTT. The encoded protein is CAWNGEVVSGYTEAFF.

The V gene is TRBV19, the J gene TRBJ2-3, with D perhaps assigned TRBD1 or TRBD2 (6 bases each). The germline V gene encodes CDR1 LNHDA and CDR2 SQIVND (reference sequence). The germline V and J ends were trimmed by 8 bases and 0 bases, with 18 bases remaining between them. The CDR3 sequence is 16 residues long. The CDR3 DNA reads as TGTGCCAGTGGTAGGGGGAGGCCGACTAGCACAGATACGCAGTATTTT. It translates to CASGRGRPTSTDTQYF. Full variable domain (rest looked up from reference TRBV19 and TRBJ2-3): DGGITQSPKYLFRKEGQNVTLSCEQNLNHDAMYWYRQDPGQGLRLIYYSQIVNDFQKGDIAEGYSVSREKKESFPLTVTSAQKNPTAFYLCASGRGRPTSTDTQYFGPGTRLTVL.

This chain links TRBV7-9 with TRBJ1-1; D gene ambiguous. This CDR3 is 14 amino acids long. Trimming took 5 bases from V and 1 from J, leaving 11 bases between them. The V gene's germline CDR1 is SEHNR and CDR2 FQNEAQ (reference sequence). The CDR3 nucleotides read TGTGCCAGCAGCCGCCGTACTGGGAACACTGAAGCTTTCTTT. Translated, it gives CASSRRTGNTEAFF.

The chain couples TRBV6-6 to TRBJ2-7; TRBD2 aligns across 10 bases. The CDR3 is 15 residues long. V was clipped by 8 bases and J by 4 bases; unmatched bases: 11. Germline CDR1 reads MNHNY; CDR2 reads SVGAGI (reference sequence). The CDR3 sequence is CASGRASGRSYEQYF. CDR3 in DNA: TGTGCCAGCGGGCGGGCTAGCGGGAGATCTTACGAGCAGTACTTC.

The V gene is TRBV6-5, the J gene TRBJ1-1, with 7 bases fitting TRBD1. Per the germline V gene, CDR1 is MNHEY and CDR2 is SVGAGI. The CDR3 has 16 amino acids. Trimming cost V 2 bases and J 3 bases; bases outside gene matches: 9. The CDR3 bases are TGTGCCAGCAGTTACCACCCCAGGGGGGGGGACACTGAAGCTTTCTTT. Translating gives CASSYHPRGGDTEAFF.

This clone appeared a few times. The junction and the germline gene differ at one end; a read error may be behind it. This chain links TRBV7-7 with TRBJ2-7; no clear D gene. The CDR3 length is 14 residues. Germline V gene sequence: CDR1 SSHAT, CDR2 FNYEAQ (reference sequence). CDR3 loop: CASSQQVGNYEQYF. The CDR3 nucleotides read TGTGCTAGCAGCCAACAAGTTGGGAACTACGAGCAGTACTTC.

This clone was counted a single time. The chain joins TRBV9 to TRBJ2-1; TRBD1 matches at 8 bases. There are 17 residues in the CDR3. Germline-derived CDR1 and CDR2 are SGDLS and YYNGEE. Unmatched junction bases numbered 10, after V lost 3 bases and J lost 2 bases. The CDR3 reads CASSAPPGTGTYNEQFF. The CDR3 DNA reads as TGTGCCAGCAGCGCCCCCCCCGGGACAGGTACCTACAATGAGCAGTTCTTC.

J is TRBJ1-5 and V is TRBV19; tentative D call: TRBD1 (5 bases). Trimming shortened V by 9 bases and J by 6 bases, and 12 bases separated the two germline ends. The CDR3 consists of 12 residues. The germline V gene encodes CDR1 LNHDA and CDR2 SQIVND (reference sequence). This CDR3 is CASAPGGQPQHF. CDR3 coding DNA: TGTGCCAGCGCACCGGGGGGTCAGCCCCAGCATTTT. Full variable domain (remainder filled in from reference TRBV19 and TRBJ1-5): DGGITQSPKYLFRKEGQNVTLSCEQNLNHDAMYWYRQDPGQGLRLIYYSQIVNDFQKGDIAEGYSVSREKKESFPLTVTSAQKNPTAFYLCASAPGGQPQHFGDGTRLSIL.

The chain joins TRBV19 to TRBJ2-7; TRBD1 agrees at 7 bases. Germline trimming cut 5 bases from V and 0 bases from J; bases unmatched to any gene: 7. Germline V gene lookup returns CDR1 LNHDA and CDR2 SQIVND (reference sequence). This CDR3 region has 15 residues. This CDR3 reads CASSPLRDSSYEQYF. For the CDR3, the DNA is TGTGCCAGTAGTCCTCTCCGGGACAGCTCCTACGAGCAGTACTTC.

The chain combines TRBV14 with TRBJ2-1; 10 bases line up with TRBD2. The CDR3 is 16 amino acids. Trimming at V came to 4 bases and at J to 3 bases, leaving 6 bases not matched to a gene. In germline, CDR1 is SGHDN, CDR2 FVKESK. Written as DNA, the CDR3 is TGTGCCAGCAGCCCGCTAGCGGGGGACGACTACAATGAGCAGTTCTTC. This gives the protein CASSPLAGDDYNEQFF.

This rearrangement joins TRBV28 to TRBJ2-6; TRBD1 or TRBD2 may be the D gene (6 bases each). The CDR3 runs to 16 residues. Germline CDR1 MDHEN, CDR2 SYDVKM. Trimming stripped 5 bases from V and 2 bases from J, with 13 bases between. The CDR3 nucleotides are TGTGCCAGCAGTGCCCCAGGGGAGGCTGGGGCCAACGTCCTGACTTTC. It translates to CASSAPGEAGANVLTF.

The chain links TRBV27 to TRBJ2-7; possible D gene TRBD2, 6 bases. The V end was cut by 8 bases, the J end by 2 bases, with 13 bases between. CDR3 length: 13 residues. In germline, CDR1 is MNHEY, CDR2 SMNVEV (reference sequence). CDR3: CASWRALPYEQYF. The CDR3 DNA sequence: TGTGCCAGCTGGAGGGCCTTGCCCTACGAGCAGTACTTC.

The J gene is TRBJ2-3, the V gene TRBV19; possibly TRBD2 for D (5 bases). The V gene lost 3 bases and the J gene lost 0 bases, with 19 bases spanning the gap. Germline CDR1 and CDR2: LNHDA and SQIVND (reference sequence). The CDR3 length is 18 residues. The CDR3 protein is CASSIILGMTTSTDTQYF. The CDR3, as DNA: TGTGCCAGTAGTATCATACTAGGGATGACAACTAGCACAGATACGCAGTATTTT.

The chain is built from TRBV27 and TRBJ2-7; 11 bases fit TRBD2. Unmatched junction bases numbered 17, after V lost 4 bases and J lost 9 bases. Germline V lookup: CDR1 MNHEY, CDR2 SMNVEV (reference sequence). The CDR3 extends over 17 amino acids. CDR3 residues: CASSSKLAGAPASMQYF. The DNA of the CDR3 is TGTGCCAGCAGTTCCAAACTAGCGGGAGCCCCGGCGTCGATGCAGTACTTC.

The gene calls are TRBV27 and TRBJ2-7, with 7 positions matching TRBD2. The V gene's germline CDR1 is MNHEY and CDR2 SMNVEV (reference sequence). This CDR3 is built from 16 residues. V lost 6 bases, J lost 0 bases, and 11 bases stayed unmatched. The CDR3 sequence is CASSHPSGRSSYEQYF. CDR3 DNA: TGTGCCAGCAGCCACCCTAGCGGAAGGAGCTCCTACGAGCAGTACTTC.

The chain carries TRBV28 and TRBJ2-2, with D possibly matching TRBD2 (6 bases). This CDR3 is 12 amino acids long. Germline loops: CDR1 MDHEN, CDR2 SYDVKM. Trimming cost V 6 bases and J 14 bases, with 16 bases left between them. The CDR3 here is CASSLAGTVLFF. CDR3 DNA sequence: TGTGCCAGCAGCCTTGCGGGAACGGTTCTGTTTTTT.

The chain combines TRBV25-1 with TRBJ2-3, with unresolved D. Germline CDR1 MGHDK, CDR2 SYGVNS. The germline V and J ends were trimmed by 4 bases and 2 bases, with 10 bases remaining between them. This CDR3 contains 14 residues. CDR3 loop: CASSGYTNTDTQYF. DNA for the CDR3: TGTGCCAGCAGTGGATACACGAACACAGATACGCAGTATTTT.

This chain joins TRBV2 and TRBJ2-1; a possible D gene is TRBD2 (6 bases). Germline values: CDR1 SNHLY, CDR2 FYNNEI. CDR3 length: 11 residues. Trimming removed 8 bases from V and 12 bases from J, with 14 bases in between. CDR3 sequence (DNA): TGTGCCAGCCCCGGGGACGGGGGGCAGTTCTTC. This encodes CASPGDGGQFF.

The rearrangement joins TRBV9 to TRBJ2-2, with 9 bases matching TRBD2. The ends lost 0 bases at V and 1 base at J; junction bases unmatched: 1. From germline, CDR1 is SGDLS and CDR2 YYNGEE. This CDR3 is built from 16 residues. DNA of the CDR3: TGTGCCAGCAGCGTAGGACTAGCGGTGAACACCGGGGAGCTGTTTTTT. Protein product: CASSVGLAVNTGELFF.

Only one count was recorded for this clone. The rearrangement uses TRBV11-1 and TRBJ2-3; D unresolved. The CDR3 has 13 residues. Germline V gene lookup returns CDR1 SGHAT and CDR2 FQDESV (reference sequence). Trimming cost V 7 bases and J 4 bases, with 12 bases left between them. The CDR3 DNA is TGTGCCAGCACCCCAATCAGCGCAGATACGCAGTATTTT. This translates into CASTPISADTQYF.

The V gene is TRBV25-1, the J gene TRBJ2-1, with TRBD1 matching 7 bases. Germline V CDR1 and CDR2: MGHDK, SYGVNS. The J segment lost 0 bases and the V segment lost 8 bases, leaving 4 bases of the junction unmatched. The CDR3 has 14 amino acids. CDR3 nucleotides: TGTGCCAGCGGGGACAGCAACTCCTACAATGAGCAGTTCTTC. Translation gives CASGDSNSYNEQFF.

The genes are TRBV30 and TRBJ1-1; TRBD1 aligns across 8 bases. Germline CDR1 reads GTSNPN; CDR2 reads SVGIG (reference sequence). CDR3 size: 17 residues. V lost 7 bases, J lost 4 bases, and 20 bases stayed unmatched. The CDR3 sequence is CALDTGGEGFIATEAFF. As DNA, the CDR3 is TGTGCCTTGGACACAGGGGGAGAGGGCTTTATCGCCACTGAAGCTTTCTTT.